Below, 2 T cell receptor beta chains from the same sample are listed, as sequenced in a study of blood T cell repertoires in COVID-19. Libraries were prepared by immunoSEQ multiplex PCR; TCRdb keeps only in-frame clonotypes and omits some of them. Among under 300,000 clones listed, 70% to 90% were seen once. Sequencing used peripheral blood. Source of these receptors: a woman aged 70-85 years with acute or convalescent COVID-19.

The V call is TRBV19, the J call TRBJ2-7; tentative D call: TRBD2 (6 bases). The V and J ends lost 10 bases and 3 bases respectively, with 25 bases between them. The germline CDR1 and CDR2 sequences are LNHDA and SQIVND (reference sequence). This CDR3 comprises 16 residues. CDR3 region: CATLLRGPRPVYEQYF. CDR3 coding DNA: TGTGCCACTCTCCTGCGGGGCCCCCGCCCCGTCTACGAGCAGTACTTC.

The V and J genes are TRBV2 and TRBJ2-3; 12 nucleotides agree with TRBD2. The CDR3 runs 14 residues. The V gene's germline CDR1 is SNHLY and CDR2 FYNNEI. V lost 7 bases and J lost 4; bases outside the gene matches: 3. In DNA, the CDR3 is TGTGCCAGCACTCGGACTAGCGGGGCAGATACGCAGTATTTT. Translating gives CASTRTSGADTQYF.